This T cell receptor beta chain was observed in a study of PD-1 blockade in classical Hodgkin lymphoma. This CDR3 comprises 12 residues. Trimming shortened V by 6 bases and J by 1 base, and 5 bases separated the two germline ends. Germline assignment: CDR1 MNHEY and CDR2 SVGAGI. Every patient had relapsed following autologous stem cell transplantation, and cohorts differed in brentuximab vedotin exposure. Study findings and constraints: Whereas CD4+ TCR diversity had risen significantly by C4D1, CD8+ TCR diversity had not. Why repertoires differed is undefined; disease activity or prior therapy possibly contributed.

Assay: immunoSEQ multiplex PCR; the TCRdb copy retains only in-frame clones and omits some. The data show about 11,000 clones, with around 74% seen just once and approximately 35% held by the top ten. This clone was counted only a few times. Its antigen remains unknown. The chain carries TRBV6-5 and TRBJ2-3, with D hard to call. The origin of this receptor is a human donor with classical Hodgkin lymphoma. The sequenced sample was peripheral blood mononuclear cells (PBMCs), obtained at baseline. The CDR3 here is CASSSGTDTQYF. In DNA, the CDR3 is TGTGCCAGCAGCAGCGGCACAGATACGCAGTATTTT.